This TCR beta chain was captured by sequencing in a study of regulatory T cells in long-lasting Graves disease. Time point given: persistent/refractory GD, antithyroid drugs over 5 years with positive TRAb. The TCR library was made from RNA that had been extracted from PBMCs in TRIzol. CDR3 regions were amplified by Arm-PCR using iRepertoire HTBI primers to build TCR beta libraries. A single record per CDR3 protein comes from TCRdb applying MiXCR to the multiplex PCR reads. The sample lists around 400,000 distinct CDR3 sequences; 20% to 25% were seen once. Trimming left V 5 bases short and J 1 base short, with 20 bases between. Per germline, CDR1 SGHVS and CDR2 FQNEAQ. This CDR3 region has 17 residues. This clonotype was picked up many times.

The J gene is TRBJ1-2, the V gene TRBV7-8; possibly TRBD1 for D (5 bases). This TCR derives from a woman aged 40 to 50 with Graves disease. The sequences come from peripheral blood mononuclear cells (PBMCs), collected when the disease was refractory, from a patient treated with antithyroid drugs. CDR3 bases: TGTGCCAGCAGCCAAACGGCCGGAGGGGAGAGTAACTATGGCTACACCTTC. It encodes CASSQTAGGESNYGYTF.